The rows below give T cell receptor beta chains drawn from one sample of a study of blood T cell repertoires in COVID-19. The data were produced by immunoSEQ multiplex PCR, yet TCRdb's version contains in-frame clones alone and is incomplete. Of around 200,000 clones listed, 88% are singletons. Sequencing was carried out using peripheral blood. Source of these receptors: a man aged 18 to 30 with active or convalescent COVID-19. The CDR3 runs from the conserved cysteine through the conserved F or W. A D gene is named only where the DNA matches it firmly. A row's size may be missing; if present it is once, few, many or a size class.

d_call	v_call	j_call	clone_size	cdr3_aa	cdr3_nt
-	TRBV18	TRBJ1-2	-	CASSPQGRGGYGYTF	TGTGCCAGCTCCCCTCAGGGCAGGGGTGGCTATGGCTACACCTTC
TRBD1	TRBV3-1/TRBV3-2	TRBJ2-5	once	CASRDREETQYF	TGTGCCAGCCGGGACAGGGAAGAGACCCAGTACTTC
TRBD2	TRBV4-3	TRBJ2-2	-	CASSQFSGSGGELFF	TGCGCCAGCAGCCAGTTTAGCGGGAGTGGCGGGGAGCTGTTTTTT
-	TRBV7-9	TRBJ1-4	-	CASSPVFGNTNEKLFF	TGTGCCAGCAGCCCAGTCTTCGGGAATACTAATGAAAAACTGTTTTTT
-	TRBV10-3	TRBJ2-7	-	CAISETGAAYF	TGTGCCATCAGTGAAACCGGCGCGGCGTACTTC
-	TRBV5-6	TRBJ1-6	-	CASSWRTERSPLHF	TGTGCCAGCAGCTGGAGGACAGAACGTTCACCCCTCCACTTT
-	TRBV6-1	TRBJ2-3	-	CASSEGGPDTQYF	TGTGCCAGCAGTGAAGGAGGTCCAGATACGCAGTATTTT
TRBD2	TRBV7-8	TRBJ2-2	once	CASSQLAGGPRELFF	TGTGCCAGCAGTCAACTAGCGGGGGGGCCCCGGGAGCTGTTTTTT
TRBD1	TRBV29-1	TRBJ1-1	-	CSVRTGGVNWNTEAFF	TGCAGCGTTCGTACAGGGGGAGTGAACTGGAACACTGAAGCTTTCTTT
-	TRBV15	TRBJ2-1	-	CATSRGGGGKYNEQFF	TGTGCCACCAGCAGGGGGGGCGGGGGTAAATACAATGAGCAGTTCTTC
TRBD1	TRBV6-1	TRBJ2-5	-	CASSGALGTGDKETQYF	TGTGCCAGCAGTGGAGCCCTCGGGACAGGGGATAAAGAGACCCAGTACTTC
-	TRBV5-1	TRBJ1-1	-	CASSRVMNTEAFF	TGCGCCAGCAGTCGAGTCATGAACACTGAAGCTTTCTTT
TRBD1	TRBV7-3	TRBJ1-1	once	CASSPTGGMMNTEAFF	TGTGCCAGCAGCCCGACAGGGGGCATGATGAACACTGAAGCTTTCTTT
-	TRBV29-1	TRBJ1-1	-	CSGQGPNRVGTEAFF	TGCAGCGGCCAGGGTCCGAACAGGGTAGGCACTGAAGCTTTCTTT
-	TRBV19	TRBJ2-5	-	CASSTGTQETQYF	TGTGCCAGTAGTACCGGGACTCAAGAGACCCAGTACTTC
-	TRBV14	TRBJ1-1	-	CASSQNPLPRDKNTEAFF	TGTGCCAGCAGCCAAAATCCGTTGCCCCGGGACAAGAACACTGAAGCTTTCTTT
-	TRBV6-5	TRBJ1-1	-	CASNQRGNTEAFF	TGTGCCAGCAACCAAAGGGGGAACACTGAAGCTTTCTTT
TRBD2	TRBV5-1	TRBJ2-1	-	CASSPGLAGGPWNEQFF	TGCGCCAGCAGCCCGGGACTAGCGGGAGGACCGTGGAATGAGCAGTTCTTC
TRBD2	TRBV6-2/TRBV6-3	TRBJ2-3	-	CASSYSIQRGGSNTDTQYF	TGTGCCAGCAGTTACTCGATCCAGCGGGGGGGATCGAACACAGATACGCAGTATTTT
-	TRBV30	TRBJ1-1	once	CAWKGLTNTEAFF	TGTGCCTGGAAGGGACTGACTAACACTGAAGCTTTCTTT
-	TRBV10-3	TRBJ1-2	few	CAIREGSNYGYTF	TGTGCCATCAGGGAGGGCTCTAACTATGGCTACACCTTC
TRBD2	TRBV11-2	TRBJ2-7	-	CASSLVLAGTEQYF	TGTGCCAGCAGCTTAGTCCTAGCGGGAACCGAGCAGTACTTC
TRBD1	TRBV27	TRBJ2-7	-	CASSPTGGTTGEQYF	TGTGCCAGCAGTCCTACAGGGGGCACTACGGGCGAGCAGTACTTC
-	TRBV3-1/TRBV3-2	TRBJ2-1	-	CASSQAEAVNEQFF	TGTGCCAGCAGCCAAGCGGAAGCGGTGAATGAGCAGTTCTTC
-	TRBV19	TRBJ1-1	once	CASRSTSRGEAFF	TGTGCCAGTAGATCCACGAGCAGGGGTGAAGCTTTCTTT
TRBD1	TRBV2	TRBJ1-1	-	CASSRVPGQGWEDDTEAFF	TGTGCCAGCAGCCGGGTCCCGGGACAGGGATGGGAAGACGACACTGAAGCTTTCTTT
TRBD2	TRBV14	TRBJ2-5	-	CASSHGRLAGRQETQYF	TGTGCCAGCAGCCACGGCAGACTAGCGGGGAGACAAGAGACCCAGTACTTC
TRBD1	TRBV5-5	TRBJ2-2	-	CASSWTGNTGELFF	TGTGCCAGCAGTTGGACAGGGAATACCGGGGAGCTGTTTTTT
TRBD1	TRBV19	TRBJ1-3	-	CASTQGASGNTIYF	TGTGCCAGTACCCAGGGGGCGTCTGGAAACACCATATATTTT
-	TRBV11-2	TRBJ1-5	-	CASSLAGEGDQPQHF	TGTGCCAGCAGCTTAGCAGGGGAAGGGGATCAGCCCCAGCATTTT
-	TRBV2	TRBJ1-1	-	CASSERGTNTEAFF	TGTGCCAGCAGTGAACGGGGGACGAACACTGAAGCTTTCTTT
TRBD1	TRBV24-1	TRBJ2-3	-	CATSDPTGLGDTQYF	TGTGCCACCAGTGACCCGACAGGGCTGGGAGATACGCAGTATTTT
TRBD1	TRBV13	TRBJ1-2	-	CASSPLGTGYINYGYTF	TGTGCCAGCAGCCCCCTTGGGACAGGGTACATTAACTATGGCTACACCTTC
TRBD2	TRBV27	TRBJ2-1	once	CASSLRRSGSSYNEQFF	TGTGCCAGCAGTTTAAGGCGTAGCGGGAGCTCCTACAATGAGCAGTTCTTC
-	TRBV7-3	TRBJ1-1	-	CASSLNAGENTEAFF	TGTGCCAGCAGCTTAAATGCAGGGGAGAACACTGAAGCTTTCTTT
-	TRBV6-5	TRBJ2-1	-	CASRIGTGQFF	TGTGCCAGCAGAATCGGGACTGGGCAGTTCTTC
-	TRBV24-1	TRBJ1-4	-	CATSDSREAGEKLFF	TGTGCCACCAGTGATTCACGGGAGGCAGGAGAAAAACTGTTTTTT
TRBD1	TRBV6-7	TRBJ1-5	-	CASSYGEDRGGQPQHF	TGTGCCAGCAGTTATGGGGAGGACAGGGGCGGTCAGCCCCAGCATTTT
TRBD2	TRBV27	TRBJ2-4	few	CASSPLAGGPNIQYF	TGTGCCAGCAGTCCCCTAGCGGGGGGGCCAAACATTCAGTACTTC
-	TRBV18	TRBJ1-1	-	CASSEGRNTEAFF	TGTGCCAGCTCAGAGGGTAGGAACACTGAAGCTTTCTTT
-	TRBV7-8	TRBJ1-1	once	CASSPHPTGVYTEAFF	TGTGCCAGCAGCCCACACCCGACAGGCGTATACACTGAAGCTTTCTTT
TRBD2	TRBV11-2	TRBJ2-2	-	CASSLVGGPAGELFF	TGTGCCAGCAGCTTAGTGGGAGGGCCGGCCGGGGAGCTGTTTTTT
TRBD1	TRBV19	TRBJ2-1	-	CASSASGTGWSYNEQFF	TGTGCCAGTAGTGCTTCCGGGACAGGGTGGTCCTACAATGAGCAGTTCTTC
-	TRBV14	TRBJ2-1	once	CATTRDPGQFF	TGTGCCACTACGCGGGACCCCGGGCAGTTCTTC
TRBD1	TRBV9	TRBJ1-6	few	CASSGRTGSTPLHF	TGTGCCAGCAGCGGACGGACAGGGTCGACACCCCTCCACTTT
-	TRBV15	TRBJ1-5	-	CATSRQTGSNQPQHF	TGTGCCACCAGCAGACAAACAGGGTCCAATCAGCCCCAGCATTTT
-	TRBV30	TRBJ2-5	-	CAWSVGGAATQYF	TGTGCCTGGAGTGTTGGAGGGGCCGCGACCCAGTACTTC
TRBD2	TRBV9	TRBJ2-1	-	CASSTGTSGVSSYNEQFF	TGTGCCAGCAGCACTGGGACTAGCGGGGTCAGCTCCTACAATGAGCAGTTCTTC
-	TRBV5-1	TRBJ1-3	-	CASSQGSSGNTIYF	TGCGCCAGCAGTCAGGGAAGCTCTGGAAACACCATATATTTT
-	TRBV6-4	TRBJ2-2	-	CASRGETGELFF	TGTGCCAGCAGAGGGGAAACCGGGGAGCTGTTTTTT
-	TRBV6-5	TRBJ1-1	-	CASSSQIDTPEAFF	TGTGCCAGCAGTTCCCAAATCGACACCCCTGAAGCTTTCTTT
-	TRBV18	TRBJ2-2	-	CASSLRDTTTGELFF	TGTGCCAGCTCATTACGGGACACAACCACCGGGGAGCTGTTTTTT